These 8 T cell receptor beta chains were all obtained from the same sample, sequenced in a study of spatial heterogeneity in lung cancer. Time point here: sample taken at primary tumor resection. TCRdb re-analysed the 5' RACE reads in MiXCR, keeping a single row per CDR3 protein. The table includes more than 65,000 distinct CDR3 sequences, 7% to 9% detected once. The sample here was PBMCs, taken at surgery. All receptors come from a male donor with early-stage non-small cell lung cancer.

Regarding this clonotype: Possible read error: a much larger clone is one base away. The conserved final phenylalanine or tryptophan is absent from the CDR3, which likely points to a read error. This sequence joins TRBV10-3 and TRBJ2-7, with D perhaps TRBD1 (6 bases). There are 13 residues in the CDR3. V was clipped by 4 bases and J by 2 bases, with 9 bases between them. Germline-derived CDR1 and CDR2 are ENHRY and SYGVKD. The CDR3 reads CAISVGTTYEQYS. The CDR3 DNA reads TGTGCCATCAGTGTAGGGACAACCTACGAGCAGTACTCC.

This clonotype came up a few times. The rearrangement uses TRBV20-1 and TRBJ2-7, with 12 bases fitting TRBD1. This CDR3 spans 16 amino acids. Germline V CDR1 and CDR2: DFQATT, SNEGSKA (reference sequence). The ends lost 4 bases at V and 6 bases at J; junction bases unmatched: 13. The chain's CDR3 is CSATYRDRGPGGEQYF. The CDR3 DNA follows: TGCAGTGCTACATACCGGGACAGGGGGCCAGGGGGCGAGCAGTACTTC.

This sequence joins TRBV19 and TRBJ2-1, with a weak D call TRBD2 (6 bases). V was shortened by 4 bases and J by 8 bases, with 18 bases between the two germline ends. Germline-derived CDR1 and CDR2 are LNHDA and SQIVND (reference sequence). There are 15 residues in the CDR3. CDR3 region: CASSTGRDFSHEQFF. The CDR3, as DNA: TGTGCCAGTAGTACGGGACGGGACTTTTCCCATGAGCAGTTCTTC.

In this sample, this clonotype turned up many times. The rearrangement joins TRBV5-5 to TRBJ2-3; TRBD1 matches 8 bases. The CDR3 is 16 amino acids. Per the germline V gene, CDR1 is SGHKS and CDR2 is YYEKEE (reference sequence). V lost 3 bases, J lost 3 bases, and 9 bases stayed unmatched. Here the CDR3 reads CASSSWDRSRTDTQYF. The CDR3 region has the DNA TGTGCCAGCAGCTCCTGGGACAGGTCTAGGACAGATACGCAGTATTTT.

This clonotype has ten or more counts. V and J are TRBV2 and TRBJ2-5; tentatively, D is TRBD1 or TRBD2 (5 bases each). The V end lost 7 bases, the J end lost 6 bases, and 9 bases lay between the germline ends. CDR1 is SNHLY and CDR2 is FYNNEI in the germline V gene. This CDR3 contains 11 residues. CDR3 sequence reads: CASTPGQTQYF. Written as DNA, the CDR3 is TGTGCCAGCACCCCGGGACAGACCCAGTACTTC.

This clonotype was recorded many times. The rearrangement joins TRBV24-1 to TRBJ2-7; 10 bases line up with TRBD1. V was clipped by 4 bases and J by 11 bases; unmatched bases: 10. Germline V gene lookup returns CDR1 KGHDR and CDR2 SFDVKD. The CDR3 length is 14 residues. In nucleotides, the CDR3 is TGTGCCACCAGTGAGGCCGGGACAGGGGACAAGAAGTACTTC. The encoded protein is CATSEAGTGDKKYF.

This clonotype was detected ten times or more. The chain combines TRBV7-9 with TRBJ1-3; 7 bases align to TRBD1. The junction had 1 base not matched to a gene; V was cut back by 5 bases and J by 0 bases. This CDR3 comprises 14 residues. Per germline, CDR1 SEHNR and CDR2 FQNEAQ (reference sequence). The CDR3 loop reads CASSAGGSGNTIYF. CDR3 DNA: TGTGCCAGCAGCGCAGGGGGCTCTGGAAACACCATATATTTT.

V gene TRBV7-2 combines with J gene TRBJ2-5, with 10 nucleotides matching TRBD1. CDR3 length: 16 amino acids. Germline V gene sequence: CDR1 SGHTA, CDR2 FQGNSA. Trimming took 5 bases from V and 5 from J; bases not matched to a gene: 11. CDR3 region: CASSHNRDRGRETQYF. The CDR3 nucleotides read TGTGCCAGCAGCCACAACCGGGACAGGGGTCGGGAGACCCAGTACTTC.